This T cell receptor beta chain was observed in a study of shared clonotypes between healthy human individuals. Notes on the study in general: Though the depth was large, rarefaction showed that sorted-subset sequencing was incomplete. The study generally estimated greater richness for naive than memory subsets. Across a handful of donors, naive CD4 shared about 5%, naive CD8 more than 3%, memory CD4 roughly 2.2%, memory CD8 0.4%.

With respect to this clone: Its antigen is currently unknown.

Germline CDR1 ENHRY, CDR2 SYGVKD. The CDR3 sequence is 15 residues long. The V gene end was trimmed by 0 bases and the J gene end by 2 bases; junction bases not matched to a gene: 1. This was a deep-level run. Only in-frame clones appear in the TCRdb table, and some are missing; sequencing was by immunoSEQ multiplex PCR. The repertoire includes approximately 620,000 clones, approximately 97% of them detected once, and approximately 0.057% sits in the top ten. The TCR sequence derives from a woman between 25 and 40 years old in good health. Input material: naive CD4+ T cells sorted from blood. Subset here: CD45RA+ positively selected. The V call is TRBV10-3, the J call TRBJ2-7; 10 bases fit TRBD2. CDR3 protein: CAISESSGRAYEQYF. CDR3 bases: TGTGCCATCAGTGAGTCCAGCGGGAGGGCCTACGAGCAGTACTTC.